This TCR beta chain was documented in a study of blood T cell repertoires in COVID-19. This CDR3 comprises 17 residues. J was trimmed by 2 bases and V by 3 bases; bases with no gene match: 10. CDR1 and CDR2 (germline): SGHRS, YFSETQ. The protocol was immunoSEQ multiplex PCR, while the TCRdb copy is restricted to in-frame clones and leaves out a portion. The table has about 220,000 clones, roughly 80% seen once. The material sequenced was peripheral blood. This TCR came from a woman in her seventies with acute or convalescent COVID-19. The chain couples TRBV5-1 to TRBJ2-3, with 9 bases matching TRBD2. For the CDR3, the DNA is TGCGCCAGCAGCTCCCACTTAGCGGGGGAGGTCACAGATACGCAGTATTTT. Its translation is CASSSHLAGEVTDTQYF. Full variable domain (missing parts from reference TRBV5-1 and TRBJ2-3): KAGVTQTPRYLIKTRGQQVTLSCSPISGHRSVSWYQQTPGQGLQFLFEYFSETQRNKGNFPGRFSGRQFSNSRSEMNVSTLELGDSALYLCASSSHLAGEVTDTQYFGPGTRLTVL.